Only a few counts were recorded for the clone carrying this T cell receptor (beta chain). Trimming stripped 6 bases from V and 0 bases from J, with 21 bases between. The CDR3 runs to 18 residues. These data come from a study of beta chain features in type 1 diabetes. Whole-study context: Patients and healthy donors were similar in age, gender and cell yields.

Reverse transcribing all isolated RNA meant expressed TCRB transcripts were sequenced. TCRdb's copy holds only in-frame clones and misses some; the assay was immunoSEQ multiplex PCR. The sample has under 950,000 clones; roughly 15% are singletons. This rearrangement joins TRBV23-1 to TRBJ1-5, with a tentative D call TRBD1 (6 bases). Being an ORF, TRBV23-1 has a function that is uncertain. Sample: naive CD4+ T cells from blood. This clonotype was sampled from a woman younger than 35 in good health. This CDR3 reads CASSRNGVGGYSNQPQHF. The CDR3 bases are TGCGCCAGCAGCCGCAACGGAGTCGGGGGCTATAGCAATCAGCCCCAGCATTTT.